This is a list of T cell receptor beta chains from one sample in a study of cytomegalovirus exposure and HLA in healthy donors. Using immunoSEQ multiplex PCR, the repertoire was profiled, and TCRdb retains in-frame clones only, with some absent. The table records nearly 110,000 clones, around two thirds of them present only once. The sample was PBMCs. Source of these receptors: a woman in her thirties or forties in good health and CMV-seropositive. CDR3s include the opening cysteine and the closing phenylalanine or tryptophan. Fields, in order: clone size, V gene, J gene, D gene, CDR3 protein, CDR3 DNA. D genes are given only for firm matches. Clone size is not always given. Where it is, it says once, few, many or a class for expanded clones.

NA	TRBV5-1	TRBJ2-7	TRBD2	CASSSGLAGAYEQYF	TGCGCCAGCAGCTCCGGGCTAGCGGGGGCCTACGAGCAGTACTTC
few	TRBV27	TRBJ2-7	TRBD2	CASRRSGGGFVEQYF	TGTGCCAGCAGGCGATCGGGGGGTGGCTTCGTCGAGCAGTACTTC
NA	TRBV5-7	TRBJ2-1	TRBD1	CASSLDRDRDYEQFF	TGTGCCAGCAGCTTGGACCGGGACAGGGACTATGAGCAGTTCTTC
NA	TRBV2	TRBJ1-5	NA	CATNSDSNQPQHF	TGTGCCACAAACAGTGATAGCAATCAGCCCCAGCATTTT
NA	TRBV5-4	TRBJ2-3	NA	CASSLAAAPDTQYF	TGTGCCAGCAGCTTGGCCGCGGCTCCTGATACGCAGTATTTT
NA	TRBV7-6	TRBJ1-6	TRBD1	CASSLGTGYESPLHF	TGTGCCAGCAGCTTAGGGACAGGGTATGAATCACCCCTCCACTTT
NA	TRBV7-9	TRBJ2-2	TRBD1	CASSLSPDRVSTGELFF	TGTGCCAGCAGCTTAAGTCCGGACAGGGTATCCACCGGGGAGCTGTTTTTT
NA	TRBV4-3	TRBJ2-1	TRBD1	CASNQGVSDREQFF	TGCGCCAGCAACCAAGGCGTGTCGGACAGGGAGCAGTTCTTC
NA	TRBV11-2	TRBJ2-7	NA	CASSPGIANEQYF	TGTGCCAGCAGCCCCGGGATAGCGAACGAGCAGTACTTC
NA	TRBV11-2	TRBJ1-3	NA	CASSLGYLSSGNTIYF	TGTGCCAGCAGCTTAGGATATCTGAGCTCTGGAAACACCATATATTTT
NA	TRBV7-8	TRBJ2-5	TRBD1	CASSPGIGQGETQYF	TGTGCCAGCAGCCCCGGAATTGGACAGGGAGAGACCCAGTACTTC
NA	TRBV30	TRBJ2-7	NA	CAWSQGYEQYF	TGTGCCTGGAGTCAGGGGTACGAGCAGTACTTC
NA	TRBV7-9	TRBJ1-1	NA	CASSLGGRVNTEAFF	TGTGCCAGCAGCTTAGGGGGGAGGGTGAACACTGAAGCTTTCTTT
NA	TRBV18	TRBJ1-5	TRBD1	CASSQAGGTEISNQPQHF	TGTGCCAGCTCACAGGCGGGAGGGACAGAGATTAGCAATCAGCCCCAGCATTTT
NA	TRBV5-1	TRBJ2-3	NA	CASSLTGAFTDTQYF	TGCGCCAGCAGCTTGACAGGAGCCTTCACAGATACGCAGTATTTT
NA	TRBV2	TRBJ1-2	NA	CASRPGLGFLNYGYTF	TGTGCCAGCAGGCCAGGGTTGGGGTTCCTTAACTATGGCTACACCTTC
NA	TRBV7-3	TRBJ2-2	NA	CASSLQGSGELFF	TGTGCCAGCAGCTTACAGGGTTCCGGGGAGCTGTTTTTT
few	TRBV7-9	TRBJ1-1	TRBD1	CASTNRGNTEAFF	TGTGCCAGCACTAACAGGGGGAACACTGAAGCTTTCTTT
NA	TRBV18	TRBJ2-7	TRBD1	CASSPIPGQNFF	TGTGCCAGTTCCCCCATTCCGGGACAGAACTTTTTC
NA	TRBV28	TRBJ1-2	NA	CASSSLAGGYGYTF	TGTGCCAGCAGTTCTCTCGCGGGGGGCTATGGCTACACCTTC
NA	TRBV7-2	TRBJ1-4	TRBD1	CASSLDRGREKLFF	TGTGCCAGCAGCTTGGACAGGGGGCGTGAAAAACTGTTTTTT
NA	TRBV7-9	TRBJ1-6	NA	CASSLDRVPNSPLHF	TGTGCCAGCAGCTTAGACCGGGTACCTAATTCACCCCTCCACTTT
few	TRBV7-8	TRBJ1-4	TRBD1	CASSLGRGDEKLFF	TGTGCCAGCAGCTTAGGCAGGGGGGATGAAAAACTGTTTTTT
NA	TRBV4-3	TRBJ2-7	TRBD2	CASSQDRLSGGRYEQYF	TGCGCCAGCAGCCAAGACAGACTCAGCGGGGGAAGATACGAGCAGTACTTC
once	TRBV30	TRBJ1-3	NA	CAWSYLLKSSGNTIYF	TGTGCCTGGAGTTACCTGCTAAAGAGCTCTGGAAACACCATATATTTT
few	TRBV7-9	TRBJ2-1	TRBD2	CASSQGLAGHNEQFF	TGTGCCAGCAGCCAGGGACTAGCGGGCCACAATGAGCAGTTCTTC
NA	TRBV19	TRBJ2-7	TRBD1	CASSIGRTGGHEQYF	TGTGCCAGTAGTATAGGCCGGACAGGGGGCCACGAGCAGTACTTC
NA	TRBV6-5	TRBJ2-7	TRBD2	CASSYSPSGDYEQYF	TGTGCCAGCAGTTACTCTCCTAGCGGGGACTACGAGCAGTACTTC
NA	TRBV5-1	TRBJ2-3	NA	CASSLGTSTDTQYF	TGCGCCAGCAGCTTGGGTACTAGCACAGATACGCAGTATTTT
few	TRBV4-1	TRBJ1-1	NA	CASSRQTGRGNTEAFF	TGCGCCAGCAGCCGGCAGACAGGTCGGGGGAACACTGAAGCTTTCTTT
NA	TRBV11-2	TRBJ2-2	NA	CASSLAGGELFF	TGTGCCAGCAGCTTAGCGGGCGGGGAGCTGTTTTTT
NA	TRBV11-1	TRBJ1-1	NA	CATGGEDGNTEAFF	TGTGCCACTGGGGGCGAGGACGGGAACACTGAAGCTTTCTTT